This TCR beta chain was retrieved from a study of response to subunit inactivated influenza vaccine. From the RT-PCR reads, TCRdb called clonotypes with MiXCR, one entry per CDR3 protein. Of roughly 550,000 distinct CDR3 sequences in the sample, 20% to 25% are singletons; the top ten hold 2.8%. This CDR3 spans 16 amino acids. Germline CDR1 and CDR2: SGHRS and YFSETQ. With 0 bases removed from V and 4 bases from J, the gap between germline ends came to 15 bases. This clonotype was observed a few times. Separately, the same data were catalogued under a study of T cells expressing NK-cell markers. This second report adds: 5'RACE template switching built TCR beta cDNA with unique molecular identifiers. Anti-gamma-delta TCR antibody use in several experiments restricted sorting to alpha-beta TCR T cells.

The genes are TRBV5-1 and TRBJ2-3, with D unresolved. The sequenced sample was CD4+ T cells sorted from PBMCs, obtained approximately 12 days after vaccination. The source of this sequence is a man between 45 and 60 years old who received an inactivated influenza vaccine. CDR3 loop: CASSLEPGFVADTQYF. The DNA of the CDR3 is TGCGCCAGCAGCTTGGAACCAGGCTTCGTAGCAGATACGCAGTATTTT.